The 10 T cell receptor delta chains in this list originate from one sample, sequenced in a study of γδ T cells in repeated Plasmodium falciparum infection. Gammadelta T cells were flow-sorted from PBMC into Vgamma9/Vdelta2+ and Vdelta2-negative populations for bulk analysis. TCRdb re-called the multiplex PCR reads using CATT. The repertoire holds 50,000 or so delta-chain clones, with roughly 1.6% as singletons. Sequencing input: gamma-delta T cells from blood. The receptors stem from a pool of human donors (malaria-infected and uninfected, not separated).

A word on this clone: TCRdb's entry gives the protein of a much larger clone, which mismatches this DNA's translation at residue 3, likely from a read error; the protein reported here is translated from the DNA. The rearrangement links TRDV1 to TRDJ1; 10 bases match TRDD3. Matching the DNA to germline supplied the J gene, which TCRdb does not give. The CDR3 runs to 19 residues. Germline V gene lookup returns CDR1 TSWWSYY and CDR2 QGS. The CDR3 spells CAPGELRSPLLGDPHKLIF. The CDR3 DNA is TGTGCTCCTGGGGAACTCAGGTCTCCCTTACTGGGGGATCCCCATAAACTCATCTTT.

On this clone itself: A read error likely explains why the TCRdb protein, taken from a much larger clone, differs from this DNA's translation at residue 12; the protein shown is translated from the DNA. The chain links TRDV1 to TRDJ2; D may be TRDD3 (5 bases). Germline matching of the DNA provided the J gene here, since TCRdb leaves it blank. The V and J ends lost 2 bases and 6 bases respectively, with 19 bases between them. There are 17 residues in the CDR3. Germline V lookup: CDR1 TSWWSYY, CDR2 QGS. The CDR3 nucleotides are TGTGCTCTTGGGGAAGTAGTACTGGATCCAGTGGCAGCACAACTCTTCTTT. Protein: CALGEVVLDPVAAQLFF.

Ten or more counts support this clone. A much larger clone lies one base from this, so it may be a read error. Other DNA sequences in the same sample also yield this CDR3. This chain uses TRDV1 with TRDJ1; 7 positions match TRDD3. Trimming removed 0 bases from V and 6 bases from J; junction bases left unmatched: 19. CDR3 length: 19 residues. Germline V gives CDR1 TSWWSYY, CDR2 QGS. CDR3: CALGELRSPLRGDPHKLIF. The DNA for the CDR3 is TGTGCTCTTGGGGAACTCAGGTCCCCCTTACGGGGGGATCCCCATAAACTCATCTTT.

This clone was picked up many times. TCRdb pairs this DNA with a much larger clone's protein that differs at residue 9, likely a read error; the protein shown was translated from the DNA. The chain couples TRDV1 to TRDJ1, with 7 bases fitting TRDD3. Here the J gene came from matching the DNA to germline, since TCRdb omits it. The CDR3 runs 16 residues. Germline loops: CDR1 TSWWSYY, CDR2 QGS. J lost 0 bases, V lost 0 bases, and 4 bases had no gene match. The CDR3, as DNA: TGTGCTCTTGGGGAACTAGGGGGGATGCACACCGATAAACTCATCTTT. It codes for CALGELGGMHTDKLIF.

Worth noting for this clone: This sequence is one base from a far larger clone and is likely a read error. Other DNA variants within this sample encode the same CDR3. The CDR3 here is CASWPSYVSGRSWDTRQMFF. CDR3 nucleotide sequence: TGTGCCTCCTGGCCTTCCTACGTGTCTGGACGCTCCTGGGACACCCGACAGATGTTTTTC. The chain couples TRDV3 to TRDJ3; TRDD2 matches 9 bases. This CDR3 has 20 amino acids. Per germline, CDR1 TVYSNPD and CDR2 GDNSRS (reference sequence). V shed 4 bases and J 0 bases; nucleotides not matched to a gene: 16.

The V gene is TRDV2, the J gene TRDJ1; 13 bases are a match to TRDD3. As TCRdb names no J gene, one was assigned here on the basis of a DNA match to germline. The length of the CDR3 is 20 residues. The germline V gene has CDR1 GEAIGNYY and CDR2 EKD. V gave up 0 bases and J gave up 2 bases; unmatched junction bases: 14. CDR3 bases: TGTGCCTGTGACACCCTACTGGGGGATACGCTGGGGGACCAAACCGATAAACTCATCTTT. It is translated as CACDTLLGDTLGDQTDKLIF.

This clone came up many times. V is TRDV1 and J is TRDJ1; weak D call: TRDD3 (6 bases). TCRdb does not report a J gene; here it was assigned by matching the DNA to germline references. The CDR3 has 17 amino acids. V lost 3 bases and J lost 0, with 17 bases in between. In germline, CDR1 is TSWWSYY, CDR2 QGS. The DNA of the CDR3 is TGTGCTCTTGGGGACGTCCTAGGTAGGGGATACACCGATAAACTCATCTTT. Translated, it gives CALGDVLGRGYTDKLIF.

The table lists this clone with a few counts. The protein TCRdb lists belongs to a much larger clone and differs from this DNA's translation at residue 14, which points to a read error; the protein shown is made from the DNA. CDR3 sequence (DNA): TGTGCTCTTGGGGACAAGGTACTGATCCCGTCCGATAAACCCATCTTT. Translation gives CALGDKVLIPSDKPIF. The J gene was not called, though the V gene is TRDV1; the table's TRDD3 call for D was not verified on the DNA. The CDR3 is made up of 16 amino acids. Germline assignment: CDR1 TSWWSYY and CDR2 QGS.

This clone was picked up many times. TCRdb's entry gives the protein of a much larger clone, which mismatches this DNA's translation at residue 13, likely from a read error; the protein reported here is translated from the DNA. The chain employs TRDV1 and TRDJ1, with D tentatively TRDD3 (5 bases). The ends were cut back, 5 bases at V and 3 bases at J, with 25 bases in the middle. Per germline, CDR1 TSWWSYY and CDR2 QGS. The CDR3 loop spans 18 amino acids. This chain's CDR3 is CALGLPLGSLRYADKLIF. The CDR3 nucleotides read TGTGCTCTTGGGCTCCCCCTGGGCTCTCTCCGGTACGCCGATAAACTCATCTTT.

A note on this clone: This DNA's translation differs at residue 19 from TCRdb's protein, which comes from a much larger clone; a read error is likely, and the protein shown is translated from the DNA. The V gene is TRDV1, but the J gene lacks a call; whether TRDD3, the table's D call, matches the DNA was not checked. Germline assignment: CDR1 TSWWSYY and CDR2 QGS. The CDR3 runs to 21 residues. CDR3 loop: CALGDLIHGVWGSPPSAQPFF. The CDR3 coding sequence is TGTGCTCTTGGGGACCTGATCCACGGGGTGTGGGGGTCCCCACCCTCAGCACAACCCTTCTTT.